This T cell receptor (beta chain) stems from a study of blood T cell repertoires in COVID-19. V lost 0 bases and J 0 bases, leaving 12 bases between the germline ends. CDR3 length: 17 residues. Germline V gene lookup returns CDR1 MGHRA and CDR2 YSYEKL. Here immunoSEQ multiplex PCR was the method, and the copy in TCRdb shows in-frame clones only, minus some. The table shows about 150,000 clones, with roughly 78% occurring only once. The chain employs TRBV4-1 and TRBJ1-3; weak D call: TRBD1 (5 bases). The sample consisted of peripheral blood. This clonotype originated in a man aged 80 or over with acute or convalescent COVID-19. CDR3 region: CASSQDFAGSSGNTIYF. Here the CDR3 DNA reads TGCGCCAGCAGCCAAGATTTTGCAGGGTCCTCTGGAAACACCATATATTTT.